These 3 T cell receptor beta chains share one sample of origin, sequenced in a study of blood T cell repertoires in COVID-19. Method: immunoSEQ multiplex PCR; TCRdb's copy keeps in-frame clones and lacks some. The data contain under 200,000 clones, around four fifths of them singletons. Sequencing was carried out using peripheral blood. The source of these receptors is a woman between 65 and 79 years old who had recovered from COVID-19.

The J gene is TRBJ1-1, the V gene TRBV18, with 7 bases aligning to TRBD1. The germline CDR1 and CDR2 sequences are KGHSH and LQKENI. The V gene end was trimmed by 6 bases and the J gene end by 4 bases; junction bases not matched to a gene: 8. The CDR3 extends over 14 amino acids. Here the CDR3 reads CASSPNQGGTEAFF. CDR3 nucleotides: TGTGCCAGCTCGCCCAACCAGGGGGGCACTGAAGCTTTCTTT.

The chain has TRBV6-5 and TRBJ1-2; D not certain. The V end lost 4 bases, the J end lost 1 base, and 13 bases lay between the germline ends. The CDR3 covers 15 residues. The V gene's germline CDR1 is MNHEY and CDR2 SVGAGI. CDR3 nucleotides: TGTGCCAGCAGTTTCAGACAAGATGTTAACTATGGCTACACCTTC. Translated, it gives CASSFRQDVNYGYTF.

With regard to this clone: The junction and the germline gene differ at one end; a read error may be behind it. The chain joins TRBV2 to TRBJ1-2; D remains ambiguous. This CDR3 is 14 amino acids long. CDR1 is SNHLY and CDR2 is FYNNEI in the germline V gene. The CDR3 is CATSYGGRKDGYTF. The CDR3, as DNA: TGTGCCACCAGTTACGGAGGCAGAAAGGATGGCTACACCTTC. Supplemented by reference TRBV2 and TRBJ1-2, the full variable domain reads EPEVTQTPSHQVTQMGQEVILRCVPISNHLYFYWYRQILGQKVEFLVSFYNNEISEKSEIFDDQFSVERPDGSNFTLKIRSTKLEDSAMYFCATSYGGRKDGYTFGSGTRLTVV.